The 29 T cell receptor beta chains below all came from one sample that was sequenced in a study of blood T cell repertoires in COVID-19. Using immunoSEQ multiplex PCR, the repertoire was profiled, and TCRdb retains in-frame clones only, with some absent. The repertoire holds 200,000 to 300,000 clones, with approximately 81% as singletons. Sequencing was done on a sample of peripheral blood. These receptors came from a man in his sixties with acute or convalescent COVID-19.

The DNA of the CDR3 is TGTGCCAGCAGCGTTTACCCCATCGGAGGGACCGGGGAGCTGTTTTTT. Protein product: CASSVYPIGGTGELFF. V and J are TRBV9 and TRBJ2-2, with D possibly matching TRBD2 (6 bases). This CDR3 region has 16 residues. V was pared by 2 bases and J by 5 bases, with 16 bases between. Germline V lookup: CDR1 SGDLS, CDR2 YYNGEE.

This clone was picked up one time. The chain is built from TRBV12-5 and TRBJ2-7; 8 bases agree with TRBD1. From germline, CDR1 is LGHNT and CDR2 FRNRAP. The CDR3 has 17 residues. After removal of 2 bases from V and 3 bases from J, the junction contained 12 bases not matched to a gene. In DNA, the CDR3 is TGTGCTAGTGGTTTGCTCTACCAGGGGACAGGTCTCTACGAGCAGTACTTC. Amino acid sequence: CASGLLYQGTGLYEQYF.

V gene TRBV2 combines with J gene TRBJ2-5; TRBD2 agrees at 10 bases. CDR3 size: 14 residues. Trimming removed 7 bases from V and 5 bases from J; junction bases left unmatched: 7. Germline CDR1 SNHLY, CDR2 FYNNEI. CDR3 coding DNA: TGTGCCAGCACAAAGCGGGGGGGCTCGGAGACCCAGTACTTC. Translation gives CASTKRGGSETQYF.

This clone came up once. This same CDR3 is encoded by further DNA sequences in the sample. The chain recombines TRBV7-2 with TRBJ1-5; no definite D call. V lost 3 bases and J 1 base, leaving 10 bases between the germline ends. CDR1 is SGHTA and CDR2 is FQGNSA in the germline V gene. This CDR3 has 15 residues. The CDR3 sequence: CASSFGGSSNQPQHF. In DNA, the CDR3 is TGTGCCAGCAGCTTTGGAGGGAGCAGCAATCAGCCCCAGCATTTT.

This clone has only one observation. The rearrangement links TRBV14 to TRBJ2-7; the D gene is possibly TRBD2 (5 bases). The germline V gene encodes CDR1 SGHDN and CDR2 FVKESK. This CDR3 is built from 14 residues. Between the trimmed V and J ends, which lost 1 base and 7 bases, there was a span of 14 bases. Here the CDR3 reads CASSQVGSGLEQYF. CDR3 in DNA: TGTGCCAGCAGCCAAGTAGGGAGCGGTTTGGAGCAGTACTTC.

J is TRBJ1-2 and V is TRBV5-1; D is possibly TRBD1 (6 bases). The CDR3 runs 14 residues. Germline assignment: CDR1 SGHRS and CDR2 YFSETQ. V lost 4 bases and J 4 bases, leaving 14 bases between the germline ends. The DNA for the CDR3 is TGCGCCAGCAGCCCCACAGGGATGGGCTATGGCTACACCTTC. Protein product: CASSPTGMGYGYTF. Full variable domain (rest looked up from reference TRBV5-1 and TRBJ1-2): KAGVTQTPRYLIKTRGQQVTLSCSPISGHRSVSWYQQTPGQGLQFLFEYFSETQRNKGNFPGRFSGRQFSNSRSEMNVSTLELGDSALYLCASSPTGMGYGYTFGSGTRLTVV.

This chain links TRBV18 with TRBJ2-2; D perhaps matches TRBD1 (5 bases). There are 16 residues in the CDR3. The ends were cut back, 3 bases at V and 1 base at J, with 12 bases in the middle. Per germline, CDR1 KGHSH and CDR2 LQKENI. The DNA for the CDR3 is TGTGCCAGCTCACCCTACCGCACAGGGAACACCGGGGAGCTGTTTTTT. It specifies CASSPYRTGNTGELFF.

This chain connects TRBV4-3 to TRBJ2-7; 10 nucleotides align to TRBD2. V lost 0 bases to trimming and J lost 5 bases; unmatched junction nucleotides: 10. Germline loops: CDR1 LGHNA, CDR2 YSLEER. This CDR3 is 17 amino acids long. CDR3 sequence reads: CASSQDRASGSPHEQYF. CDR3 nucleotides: TGCGCCAGCAGCCAAGATAGGGCTAGCGGGAGCCCCCACGAGCAGTACTTC.

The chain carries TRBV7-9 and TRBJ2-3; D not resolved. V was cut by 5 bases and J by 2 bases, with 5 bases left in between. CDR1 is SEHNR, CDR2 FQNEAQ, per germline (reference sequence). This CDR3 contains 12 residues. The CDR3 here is CASSPVTDTQYF. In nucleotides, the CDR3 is TGTGCCAGCAGCCCAGTCACAGATACGCAGTATTTT.

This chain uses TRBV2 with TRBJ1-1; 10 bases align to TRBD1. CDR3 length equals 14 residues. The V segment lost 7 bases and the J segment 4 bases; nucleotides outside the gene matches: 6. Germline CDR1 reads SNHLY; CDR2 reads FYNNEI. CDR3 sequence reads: CASKGTGAPTEAFF. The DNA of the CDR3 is TGTGCCAGCAAGGGGACAGGGGCGCCCACTGAAGCTTTCTTT. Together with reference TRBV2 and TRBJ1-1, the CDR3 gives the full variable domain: EPEVTQTPSHQVTQMGQEVILRCVPISNHLYFYWYRQILGQKVEFLVSFYNNEISEKSEIFDDQFSVERPDGSNFTLKIRSTKLEDSAMYFCASKGTGAPTEAFFGQGTRLTVV.

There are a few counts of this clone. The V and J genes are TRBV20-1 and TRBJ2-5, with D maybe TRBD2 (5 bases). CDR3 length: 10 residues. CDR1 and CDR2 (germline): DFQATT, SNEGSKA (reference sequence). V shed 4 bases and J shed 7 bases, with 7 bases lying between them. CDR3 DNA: TGCAGTGCTAATCGGGGGACCCAGTACTTC. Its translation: CSANRGTQYF.

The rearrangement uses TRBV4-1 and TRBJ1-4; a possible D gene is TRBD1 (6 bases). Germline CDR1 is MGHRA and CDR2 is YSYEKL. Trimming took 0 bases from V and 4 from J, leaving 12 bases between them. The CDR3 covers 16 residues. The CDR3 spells CASSQDLPGVNEKLFF. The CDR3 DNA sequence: TGCGCCAGCAGCCAAGATCTGCCAGGGGTTAATGAAAAACTGTTTTTT.

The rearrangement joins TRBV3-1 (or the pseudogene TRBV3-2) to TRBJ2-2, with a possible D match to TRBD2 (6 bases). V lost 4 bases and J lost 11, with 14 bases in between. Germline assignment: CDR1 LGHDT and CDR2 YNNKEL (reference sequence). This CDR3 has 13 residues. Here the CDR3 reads CASSLGGVGELFF. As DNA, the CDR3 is TGTGCCAGCAGCCTCGGGGGAGTAGGTGAGCTGTTTTTT.

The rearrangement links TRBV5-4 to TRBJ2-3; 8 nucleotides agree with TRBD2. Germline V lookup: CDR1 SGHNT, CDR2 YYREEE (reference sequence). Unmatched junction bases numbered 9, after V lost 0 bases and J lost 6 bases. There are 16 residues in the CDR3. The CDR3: CASSLAPGGGQDTQYF. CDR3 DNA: TGTGCCAGCAGCTTGGCCCCGGGGGGGGGCCAGGATACGCAGTATTTT.

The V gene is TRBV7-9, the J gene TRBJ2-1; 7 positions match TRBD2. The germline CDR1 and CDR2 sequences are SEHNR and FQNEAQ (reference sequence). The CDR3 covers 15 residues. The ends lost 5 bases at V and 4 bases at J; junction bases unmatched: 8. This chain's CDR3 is CASSPASGAYNEQFF. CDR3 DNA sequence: TGTGCCAGCAGCCCCGCCAGCGGGGCTTACAATGAGCAGTTCTTC. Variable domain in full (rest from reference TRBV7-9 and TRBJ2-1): DTGVSQNPRHKITKRGQNVTFRCDPISEHNRLYWYRQTLGQGPEFLTYFQNEAQLEKSRLLSDRFSAERPKGSFSTLEIQRTEQGDSAMYLCASSPASGAYNEQFFGPGTRLTVL.

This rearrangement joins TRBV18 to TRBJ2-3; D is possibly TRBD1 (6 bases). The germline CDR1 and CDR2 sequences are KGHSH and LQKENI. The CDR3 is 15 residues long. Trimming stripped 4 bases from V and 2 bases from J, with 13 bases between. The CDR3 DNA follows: TGTGCCAGCTCACTGGGACAAAGGTCCACAGATACGCAGTATTTT. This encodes CASSLGQRSTDTQYF.

The CDR3 coding sequence is TGTGCCAGCAGCTTGGCCCCAGGGGACACAGATACGCAGTATTTT. Protein product: CASSLAPGDTDTQYF. The J gene is TRBJ2-3, the V gene TRBV5-4, with a possible D match to TRBD1 (6 bases). Trimming cost V 0 bases and J 2 bases, with 10 bases left between them. There are 15 residues in the CDR3. Germline V gene lookup returns CDR1 SGHNT and CDR2 YYREEE (reference sequence).

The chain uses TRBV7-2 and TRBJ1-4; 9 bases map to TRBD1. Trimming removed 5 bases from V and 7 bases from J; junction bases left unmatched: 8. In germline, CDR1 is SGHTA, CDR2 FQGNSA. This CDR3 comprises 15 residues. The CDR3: CASSGTGTGIEKLFF. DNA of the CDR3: TGTGCCAGCAGCGGGACCGGGACAGGGATTGAAAAACTGTTTTTT.

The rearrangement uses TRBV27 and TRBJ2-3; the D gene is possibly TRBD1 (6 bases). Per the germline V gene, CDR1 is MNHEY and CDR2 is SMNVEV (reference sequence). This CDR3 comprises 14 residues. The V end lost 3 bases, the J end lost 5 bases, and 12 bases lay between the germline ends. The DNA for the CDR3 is TGTGCCAGCAGTTTTAGGACAGTTGGAGATACGCAGTATTTT. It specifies CASSFRTVGDTQYF.

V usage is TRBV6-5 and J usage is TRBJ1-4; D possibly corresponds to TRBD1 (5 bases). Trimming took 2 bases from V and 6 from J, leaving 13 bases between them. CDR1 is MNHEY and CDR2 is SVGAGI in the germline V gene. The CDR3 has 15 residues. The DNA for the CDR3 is TGTGCCAGCAGTTACGGACGGGGGTGGGATGAAAAACTGTTTTTT. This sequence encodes CASSYGRGWDEKLFF.

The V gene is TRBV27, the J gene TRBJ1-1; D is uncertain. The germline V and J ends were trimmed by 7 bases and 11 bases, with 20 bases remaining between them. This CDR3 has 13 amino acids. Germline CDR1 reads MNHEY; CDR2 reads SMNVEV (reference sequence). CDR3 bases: TGTGCCAGCATTAACGCCTCCCCTTTTGAGGCTTTCTTT. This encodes CASINASPFEAFF.

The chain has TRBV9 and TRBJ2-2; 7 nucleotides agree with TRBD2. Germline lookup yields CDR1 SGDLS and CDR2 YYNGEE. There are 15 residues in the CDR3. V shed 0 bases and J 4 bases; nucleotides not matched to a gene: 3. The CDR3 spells CASSVGGRGTGELFF. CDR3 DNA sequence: TGTGCCAGCAGCGTAGGTGGGAGGGGCACCGGGGAGCTGTTTTTT.

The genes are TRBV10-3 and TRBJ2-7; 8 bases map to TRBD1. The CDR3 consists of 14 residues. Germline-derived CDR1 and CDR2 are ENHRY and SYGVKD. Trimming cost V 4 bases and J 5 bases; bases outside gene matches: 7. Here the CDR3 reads CAISGRGQQDEQYF. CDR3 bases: TGTGCCATCAGTGGCAGGGGGCAACAGGACGAGCAGTACTTC.

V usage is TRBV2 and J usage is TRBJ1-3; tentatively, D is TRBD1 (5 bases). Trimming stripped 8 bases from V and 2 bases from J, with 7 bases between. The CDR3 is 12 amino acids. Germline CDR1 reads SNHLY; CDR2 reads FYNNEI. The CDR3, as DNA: TGTGCCAGCCCAGGGACTGGAAACACCATATATTTT. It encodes CASPGTGNTIYF.

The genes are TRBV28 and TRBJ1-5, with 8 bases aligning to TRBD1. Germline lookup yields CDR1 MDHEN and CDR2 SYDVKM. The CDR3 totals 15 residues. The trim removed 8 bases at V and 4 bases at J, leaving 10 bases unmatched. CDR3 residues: CASDPTGVRNQPQHF. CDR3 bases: TGTGCCAGCGACCCGACAGGGGTCCGTAATCAGCCCCAGCATTTT.

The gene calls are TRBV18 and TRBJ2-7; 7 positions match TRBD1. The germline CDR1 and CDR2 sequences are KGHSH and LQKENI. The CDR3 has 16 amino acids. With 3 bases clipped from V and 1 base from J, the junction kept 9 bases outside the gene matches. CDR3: CASSPSQGVMSYEQYF. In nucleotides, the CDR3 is TGTGCCAGCTCACCCTCTCAGGGGGTCATGTCCTACGAGCAGTACTTC. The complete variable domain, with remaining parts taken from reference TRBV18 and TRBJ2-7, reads NAGVMQNPRHLVRRRGQEARLRCSPMKGHSHVYWYRQLPEEGLKFMVYLQKENIIDESGMPKERFSAEFPKEGPSILRIQQVVRGDSAAYFCASSPSQGVMSYEQYFGPGTRLTVT.

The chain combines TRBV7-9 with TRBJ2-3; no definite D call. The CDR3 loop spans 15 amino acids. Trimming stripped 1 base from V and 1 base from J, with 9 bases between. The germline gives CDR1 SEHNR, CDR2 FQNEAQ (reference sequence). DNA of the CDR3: TGTGCCAGCAGCTTAGGCCTAGTCGGCACAGATACGCAGTATTTT. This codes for CASSLGLVGTDTQYF.

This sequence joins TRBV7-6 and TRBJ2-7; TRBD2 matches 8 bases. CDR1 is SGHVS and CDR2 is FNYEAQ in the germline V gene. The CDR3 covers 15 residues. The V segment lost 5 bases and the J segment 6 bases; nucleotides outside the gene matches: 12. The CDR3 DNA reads TGTGCCAGCAGCCCTAGAGAGCGGGAGAGCGTCGAGCAGTACTTC. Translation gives CASSPRERESVEQYF.

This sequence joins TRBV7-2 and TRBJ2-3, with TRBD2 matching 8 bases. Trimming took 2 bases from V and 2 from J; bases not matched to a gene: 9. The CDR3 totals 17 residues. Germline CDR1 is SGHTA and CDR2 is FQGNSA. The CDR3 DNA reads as TGTGCCAGCAGCTTAAATTCGGCGGGAGGCTCCACAGATACGCAGTATTTT. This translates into CASSLNSAGGSTDTQYF.